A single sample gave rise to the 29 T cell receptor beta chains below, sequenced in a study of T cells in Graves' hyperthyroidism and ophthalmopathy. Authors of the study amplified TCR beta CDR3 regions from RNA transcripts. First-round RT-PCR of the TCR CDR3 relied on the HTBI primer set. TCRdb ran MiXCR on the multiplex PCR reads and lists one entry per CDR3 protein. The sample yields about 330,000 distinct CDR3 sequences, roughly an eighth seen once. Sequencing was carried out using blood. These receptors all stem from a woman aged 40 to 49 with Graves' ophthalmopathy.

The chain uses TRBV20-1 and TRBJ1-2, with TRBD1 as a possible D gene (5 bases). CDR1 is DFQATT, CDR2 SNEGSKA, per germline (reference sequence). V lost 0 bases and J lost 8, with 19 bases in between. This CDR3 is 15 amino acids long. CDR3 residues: CSARDYRGRGNGYTF. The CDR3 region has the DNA TGCAGTGCTAGAGATTATCGGGGTAGGGGAAACGGCTACACCTTC.

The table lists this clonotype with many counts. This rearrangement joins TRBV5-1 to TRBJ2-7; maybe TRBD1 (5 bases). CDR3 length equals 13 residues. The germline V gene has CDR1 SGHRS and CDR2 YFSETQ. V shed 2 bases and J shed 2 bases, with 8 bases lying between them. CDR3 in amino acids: CASSLDSAYEQYF. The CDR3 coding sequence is TGCGCCAGCAGCTTAGACAGTGCCTACGAGCAGTACTTC.

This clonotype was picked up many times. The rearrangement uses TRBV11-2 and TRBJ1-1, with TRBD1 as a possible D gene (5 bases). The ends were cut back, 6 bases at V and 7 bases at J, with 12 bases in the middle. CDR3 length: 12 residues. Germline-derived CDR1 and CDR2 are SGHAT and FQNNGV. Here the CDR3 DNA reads TGTGCCAGCAGAGCTGGGACGGTTGAAGCTTTCTTT. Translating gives CASRAGTVEAFF.

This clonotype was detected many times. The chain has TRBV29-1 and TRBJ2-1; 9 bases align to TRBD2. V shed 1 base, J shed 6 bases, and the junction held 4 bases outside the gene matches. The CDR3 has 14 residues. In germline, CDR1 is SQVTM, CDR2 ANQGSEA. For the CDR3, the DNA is TGCAGCGTTGAAGCTGCGACTAGCGGCAATGAGCAGTTCTTC. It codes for CSVEAATSGNEQFF.

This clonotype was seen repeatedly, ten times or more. The CDR3 DNA sequence: TGCAGCGTCGCCTCGGATAAGGGTCCGGGCTACACCTTC. Protein product: CSVASDKGPGYTF. The chain combines TRBV29-1 with TRBJ1-2; D is unresolved. The germline gives CDR1 SQVTM, CDR2 ANQGSEA. This CDR3 contains 13 residues. V lost 6 bases and J lost 8, with 19 bases in between. Full variable domain (remainder filled in from reference TRBV29-1 and TRBJ1-2): SAVISQKPSRDICQRGTSLTIQCQVDSQVTMMFWYRQQPGQSLTLIATANQGSEATYESGFVIDKFPISRPNLTFSTLTVSNMSPEDSSIYLCSVASDKGPGYTFGSGTRLTVV.

CDR3 region: CSASRGVSGTYEQYF. The DNA of the CDR3 is TGCAGTGCTAGCCGAGGGGTGAGCGGCACCTACGAGCAGTACTTC. J is TRBJ2-7 and V is TRBV20-1; the D gene could be TRBD1 or TRBD2 (5 bases each). The CDR3 totals 15 residues. Trimming took off 3 bases at V and 2 bases at J, with 17 bases between the two ends. CDR1 is DFQATT, CDR2 SNEGSKA, per germline (reference sequence).

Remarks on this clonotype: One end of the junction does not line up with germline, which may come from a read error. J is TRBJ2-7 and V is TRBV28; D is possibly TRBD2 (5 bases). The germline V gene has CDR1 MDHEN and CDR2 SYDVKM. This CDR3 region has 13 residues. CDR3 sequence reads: CASSRGRTYERFF. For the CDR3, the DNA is TGTGCCAGCAGCCGCGGCAGGACCTACGAGCGGTTCTTC.

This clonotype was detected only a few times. The CDR3 nucleotides read TGTGCCAGTAGTATCGCTTTGACTGAAGCTTTCTTT. This sequence encodes CASSIALTEAFF. This chain links TRBV19 with TRBJ1-1; D gene ambiguous. The V gene's germline CDR1 is LNHDA and CDR2 SQIVND (reference sequence). V lost 3 bases to trimming and J lost 5 bases, with 7 bases between them. The CDR3 contains 12 residues.

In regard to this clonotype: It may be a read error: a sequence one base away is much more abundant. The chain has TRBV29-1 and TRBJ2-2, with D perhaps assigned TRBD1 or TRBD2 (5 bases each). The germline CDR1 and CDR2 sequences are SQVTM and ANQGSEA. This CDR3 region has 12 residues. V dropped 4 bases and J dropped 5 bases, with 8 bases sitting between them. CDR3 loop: CSVGQRTGELFF. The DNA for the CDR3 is TGCAGCGTTGGACAGCGGACCGGGGAGCTGTTTTTT.

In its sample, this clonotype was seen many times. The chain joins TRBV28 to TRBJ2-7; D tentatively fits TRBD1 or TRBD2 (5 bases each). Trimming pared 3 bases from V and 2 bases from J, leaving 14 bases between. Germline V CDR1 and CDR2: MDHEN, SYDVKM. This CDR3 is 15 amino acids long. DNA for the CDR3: TGTGCCAGCAGTTTGTTGGGACCGGGAACCTACGAGCAGTACTTC. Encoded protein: CASSLLGPGTYEQYF.

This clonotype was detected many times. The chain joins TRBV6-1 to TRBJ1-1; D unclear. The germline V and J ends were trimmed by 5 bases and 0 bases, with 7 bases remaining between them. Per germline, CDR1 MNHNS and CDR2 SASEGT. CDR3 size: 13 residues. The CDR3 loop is CASSRFLNTEAFF. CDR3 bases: TGTGCCAGCAGTCGTTTCCTGAACACTGAAGCTTTCTTT.

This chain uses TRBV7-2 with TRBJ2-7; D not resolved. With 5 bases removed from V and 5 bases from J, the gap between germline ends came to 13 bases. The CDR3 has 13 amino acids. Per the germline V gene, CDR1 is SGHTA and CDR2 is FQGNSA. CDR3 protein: CASSPQVWDEQYF. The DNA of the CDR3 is TGTGCCAGCAGCCCCCAAGTTTGGGACGAGCAGTACTTC.

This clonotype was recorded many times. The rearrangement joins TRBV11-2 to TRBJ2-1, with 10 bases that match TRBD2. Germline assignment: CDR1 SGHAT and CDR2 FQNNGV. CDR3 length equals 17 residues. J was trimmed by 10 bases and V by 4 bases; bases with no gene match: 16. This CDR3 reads CASSSPTLAGARTEQFF. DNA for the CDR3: TGTGCCAGCAGCTCCCCAACTCTAGCGGGGGCTCGAACAGAGCAGTTCTTC.

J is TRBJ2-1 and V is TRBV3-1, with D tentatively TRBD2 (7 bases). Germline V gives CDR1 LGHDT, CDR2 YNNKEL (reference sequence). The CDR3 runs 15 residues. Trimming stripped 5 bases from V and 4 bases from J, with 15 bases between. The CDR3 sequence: CASSLGLGGYNEQFF. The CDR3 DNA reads TGTGCCAGCAGCTTAGGACTAGGGGGATACAATGAGCAGTTCTTC.

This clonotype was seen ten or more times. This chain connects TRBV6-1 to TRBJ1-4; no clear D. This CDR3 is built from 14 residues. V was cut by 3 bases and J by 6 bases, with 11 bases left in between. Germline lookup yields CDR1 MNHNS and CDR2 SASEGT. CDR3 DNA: TGTGCCAGCAGTGACTGGACCGGGGATGAAAAACTGTTTTTT. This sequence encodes CASSDWTGDEKLFF.

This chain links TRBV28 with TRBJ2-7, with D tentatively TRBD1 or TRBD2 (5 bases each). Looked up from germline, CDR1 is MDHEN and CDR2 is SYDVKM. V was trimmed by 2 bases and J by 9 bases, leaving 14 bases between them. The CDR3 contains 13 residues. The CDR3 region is CASSLPPGARQYF. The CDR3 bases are TGTGCCAGCAGTTTACCACCCGGGGCTAGGCAGTACTTC.

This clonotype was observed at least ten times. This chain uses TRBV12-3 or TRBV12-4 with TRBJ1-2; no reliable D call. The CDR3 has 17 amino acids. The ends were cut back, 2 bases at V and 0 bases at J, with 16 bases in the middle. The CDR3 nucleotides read TGTGCCAGCAGTTTAAAACCGTTTGGAGACACTAACTATGGCTACACCTTC. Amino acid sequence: CASSLKPFGDTNYGYTF.

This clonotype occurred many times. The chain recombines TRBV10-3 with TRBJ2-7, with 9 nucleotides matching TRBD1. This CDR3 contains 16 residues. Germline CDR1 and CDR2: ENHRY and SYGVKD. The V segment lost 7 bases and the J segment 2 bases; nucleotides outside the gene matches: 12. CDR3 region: CAITRDRDAKAYEQYF. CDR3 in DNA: TGTGCCATCACTAGGGACAGGGATGCAAAAGCCTACGAGCAGTACTTC.

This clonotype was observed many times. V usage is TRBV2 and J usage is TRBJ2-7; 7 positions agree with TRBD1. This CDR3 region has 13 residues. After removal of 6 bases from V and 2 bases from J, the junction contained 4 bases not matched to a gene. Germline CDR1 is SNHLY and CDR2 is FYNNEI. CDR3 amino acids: CASRVDRTYEQYF. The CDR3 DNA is TGTGCCAGCAGGGTGGACAGGACCTACGAGCAGTACTTC.

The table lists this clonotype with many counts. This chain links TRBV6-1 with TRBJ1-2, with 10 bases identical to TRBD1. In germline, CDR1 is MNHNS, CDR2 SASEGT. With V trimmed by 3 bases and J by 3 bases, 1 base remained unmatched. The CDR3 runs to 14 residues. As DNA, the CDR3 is TGTGCCAGCAGTGAGGGGACAGGGGACTATGGCTACACCTTC. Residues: CASSEGTGDYGYTF.

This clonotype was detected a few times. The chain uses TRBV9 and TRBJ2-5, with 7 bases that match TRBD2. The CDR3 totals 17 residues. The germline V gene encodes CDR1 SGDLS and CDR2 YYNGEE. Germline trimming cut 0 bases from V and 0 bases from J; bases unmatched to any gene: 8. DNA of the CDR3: TGTGCCAGCAGCGTAGGCGGGAGAGGAGGGTACCAAGAGACCCAGTACTTC. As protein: CASSVGGRGGYQETQYF.

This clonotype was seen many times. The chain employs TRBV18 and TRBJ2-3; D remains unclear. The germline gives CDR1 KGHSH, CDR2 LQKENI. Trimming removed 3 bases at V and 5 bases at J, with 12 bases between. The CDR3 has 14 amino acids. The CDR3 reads CASSPQRAGDTQYF. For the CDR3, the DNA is TGTGCCAGCTCACCGCAGCGCGCCGGAGATACGCAGTATTTT.

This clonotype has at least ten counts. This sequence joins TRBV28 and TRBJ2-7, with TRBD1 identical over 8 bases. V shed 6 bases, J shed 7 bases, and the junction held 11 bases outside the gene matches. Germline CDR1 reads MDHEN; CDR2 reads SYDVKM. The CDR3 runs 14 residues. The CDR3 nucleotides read TGTGCCAGCAGGAGAACAGGGGGACGTGAAGAGCAGTACTTC. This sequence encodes CASRRTGGREEQYF.

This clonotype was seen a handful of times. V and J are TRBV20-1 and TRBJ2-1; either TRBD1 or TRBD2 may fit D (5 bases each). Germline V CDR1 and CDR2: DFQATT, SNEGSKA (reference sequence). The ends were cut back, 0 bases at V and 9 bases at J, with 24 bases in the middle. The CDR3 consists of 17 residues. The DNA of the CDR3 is TGCAGTGCTAGAGATGCCCCGATGGGGACCGAAGAAACTGAGCAGTTCTTC. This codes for CSARDAPMGTEETEQFF.

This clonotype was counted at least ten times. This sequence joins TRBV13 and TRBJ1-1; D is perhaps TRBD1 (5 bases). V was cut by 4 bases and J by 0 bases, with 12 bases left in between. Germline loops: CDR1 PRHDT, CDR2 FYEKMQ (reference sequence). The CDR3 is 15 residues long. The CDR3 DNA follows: TGTGCCAGCAGCTCACTCGGACACCTGAACACTGAAGCTTTCTTT. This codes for CASSSLGHLNTEAFF.

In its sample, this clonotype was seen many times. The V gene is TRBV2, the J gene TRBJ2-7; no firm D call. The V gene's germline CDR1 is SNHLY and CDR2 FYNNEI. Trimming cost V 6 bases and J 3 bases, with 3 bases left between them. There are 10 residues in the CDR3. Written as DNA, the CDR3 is TGTGCCAGCAGCTTCTACGAGCAGTACTTC. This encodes CASSFYEQYF. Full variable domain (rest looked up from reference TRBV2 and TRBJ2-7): EPEVTQTPSHQVTQMGQEVILRCVPISNHLYFYWYRQILGQKVEFLVSFYNNEISEKSEIFDDQFSVERPDGSNFTLKIRSTKLEDSAMYFCASSFYEQYFGPGTRLTVT.

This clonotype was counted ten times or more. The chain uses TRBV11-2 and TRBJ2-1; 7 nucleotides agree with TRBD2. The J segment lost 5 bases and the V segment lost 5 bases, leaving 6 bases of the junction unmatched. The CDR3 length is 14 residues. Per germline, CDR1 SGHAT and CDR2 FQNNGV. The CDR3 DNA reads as TGTGCCAGCAGCCGGGGACTACCCCACAATGAGCAGTTCTTC. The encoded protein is CASSRGLPHNEQFF.

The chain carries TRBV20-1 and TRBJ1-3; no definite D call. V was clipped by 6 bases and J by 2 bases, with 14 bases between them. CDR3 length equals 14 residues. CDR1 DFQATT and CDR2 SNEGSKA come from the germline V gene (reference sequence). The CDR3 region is CSAKSRDTGNTIYF. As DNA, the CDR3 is TGCAGTGCAAAAAGTCGGGATACTGGAAACACCATATATTTT.

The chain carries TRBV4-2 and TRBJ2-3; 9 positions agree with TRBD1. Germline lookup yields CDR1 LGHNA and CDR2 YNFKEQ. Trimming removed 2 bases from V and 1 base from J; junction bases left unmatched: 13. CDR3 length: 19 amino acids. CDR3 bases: TGTGCCAGCAGCCAACGGGGACAGGGATTGCTTCTAGGCACAGATACGCAGTATTTT. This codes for CASSQRGQGLLLGTDTQYF.